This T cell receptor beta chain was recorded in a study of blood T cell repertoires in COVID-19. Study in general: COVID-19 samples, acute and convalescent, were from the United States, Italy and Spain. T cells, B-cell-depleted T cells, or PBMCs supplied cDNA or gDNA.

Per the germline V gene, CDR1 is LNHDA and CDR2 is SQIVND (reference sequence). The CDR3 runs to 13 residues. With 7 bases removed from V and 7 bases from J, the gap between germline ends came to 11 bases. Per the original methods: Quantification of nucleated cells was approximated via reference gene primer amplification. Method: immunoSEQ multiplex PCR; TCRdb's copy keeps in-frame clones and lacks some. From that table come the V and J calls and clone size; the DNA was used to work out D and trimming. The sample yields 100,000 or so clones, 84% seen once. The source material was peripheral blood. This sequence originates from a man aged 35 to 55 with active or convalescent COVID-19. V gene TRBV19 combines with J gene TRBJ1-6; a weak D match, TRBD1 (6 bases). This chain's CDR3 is CASKPGDNSPLHF. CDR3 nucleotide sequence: TGTGCCAGTAAGCCAGGGGACAATTCACCCCTCCACTTT.